This T cell receptor beta chain was recovered during a study of CD8+ T cells in alopecia areata. As the sequencing template, cDNA was produced by extracting RNA and reverse transcribing it. The table came from immunoSEQ multiplex PCR; TCRdb's copy has only in-frame clones and leaves some out. This table holds 100,000 to 130,000 clones, less than 90% found once. Treatment: oral pan-JAK inhibitor, 5-10 mg twice daily. General study findings and limits: Although TCR sharing was seen in mice, sharing across patients was less clear, possibly for HLA-related reasons.

This clone was observed once. What it binds is unknown. V shed 8 bases, J shed 5 bases, and the junction held 6 bases outside the gene matches. The CDR3 loop spans 13 amino acids. The germline CDR1 and CDR2 sequences are MNHNY and SVGAGI (reference sequence). This sample comprised CD8+ T cells sorted from blood, obtained at week 24, from a patient treated with tofacitinib. The chain combines TRBV6-6 with TRBJ1-1; 9 bases are a match to TRBD1. The receptor's source is a human donor with alopecia areata. In DNA, the CDR3 is TGTGCCAGCCAGGGACAGGGCGGTACTGAAGCTTTCTTT. Its translation: CASQGQGGTEAFF.